This TCR beta chain was observed in a study of T cell repertoires in aging, cancer and after chemotherapy. Whole-study context: Clear clonal overlap appeared across healthy donor samples taken over several months to years. Whole-study findings and limits: The repertoire data cannot show anything about immunological memory following chemotherapy.

Rearranged V-D-J TRB sequences were amplified with a mixed TRB-A/B primer pool. From the multiplex PCR reads, TCRdb called clonotypes with MiXCR, one entry per CDR3 protein. The sample carries about 11,000 distinct CDR3 sequences, about 30% recorded once. TCR beta rearrangements were amplified from peripheral blood genomic DNA. A single count supports this clonotype. Its target is not known. Sequencing used blood. This sequence was found in a human donor in good health. The donor label of this sample is uncertain.

CDR3 sequence (DNA): TGTGCCAGCAGTTCCCCGGGCGGGGGGCACAATGAGCAGTTCTTC. This codes for CASSSPGGGHNEQFF. The chain links TRBV12-3 or TRBV12-4 to TRBJ2-1, with 8 bases identical to TRBD2. This CDR3 has 15 amino acids. The V and J ends lost 4 bases and 5 bases, in that order; junction bases with no gene match: 7.